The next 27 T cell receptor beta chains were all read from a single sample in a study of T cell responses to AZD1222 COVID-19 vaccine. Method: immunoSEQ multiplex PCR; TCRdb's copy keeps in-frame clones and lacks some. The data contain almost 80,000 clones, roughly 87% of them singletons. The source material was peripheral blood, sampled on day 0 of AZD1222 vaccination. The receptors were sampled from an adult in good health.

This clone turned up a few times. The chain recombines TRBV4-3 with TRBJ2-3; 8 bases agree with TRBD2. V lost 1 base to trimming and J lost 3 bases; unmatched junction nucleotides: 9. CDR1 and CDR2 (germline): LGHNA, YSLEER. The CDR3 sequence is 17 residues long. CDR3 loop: CASSQAPPGGSTDTQYF. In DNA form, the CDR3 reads TGCGCCAGCAGCCAAGCCCCCCCGGGGGGGAGTACAGATACGCAGTATTTT.

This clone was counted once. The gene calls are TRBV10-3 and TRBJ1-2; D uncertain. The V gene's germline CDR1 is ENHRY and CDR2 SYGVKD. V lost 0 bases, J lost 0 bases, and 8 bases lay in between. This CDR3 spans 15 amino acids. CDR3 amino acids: CAISESRQANYGYTF. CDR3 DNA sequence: TGTGCCATCAGTGAGTCAAGGCAAGCTAACTATGGCTACACCTTC.

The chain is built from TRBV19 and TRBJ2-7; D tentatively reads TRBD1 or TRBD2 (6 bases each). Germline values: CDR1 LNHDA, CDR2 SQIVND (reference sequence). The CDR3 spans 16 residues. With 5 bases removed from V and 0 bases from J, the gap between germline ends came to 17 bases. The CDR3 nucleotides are TGTGCCAGTAGTTTTTCGACAGGACTAAGCTCCTACGAGCAGTACTTC. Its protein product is CASSFSTGLSSYEQYF.

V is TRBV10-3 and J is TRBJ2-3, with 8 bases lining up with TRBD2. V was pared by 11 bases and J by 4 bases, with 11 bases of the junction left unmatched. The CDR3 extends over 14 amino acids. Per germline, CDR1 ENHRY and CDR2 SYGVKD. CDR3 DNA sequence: TGTGCCTCGGGGGAAGGAGCGGGAGCAGATACGCAGTATTTT. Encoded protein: CASGEGAGADTQYF.

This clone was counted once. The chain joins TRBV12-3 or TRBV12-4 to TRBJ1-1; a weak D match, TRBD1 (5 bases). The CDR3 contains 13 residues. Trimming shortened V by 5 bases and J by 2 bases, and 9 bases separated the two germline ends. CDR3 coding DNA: TGTGCCAGCAGTCCGACAGTTAACACTGAAGCTTTCTTT. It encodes CASSPTVNTEAFF.

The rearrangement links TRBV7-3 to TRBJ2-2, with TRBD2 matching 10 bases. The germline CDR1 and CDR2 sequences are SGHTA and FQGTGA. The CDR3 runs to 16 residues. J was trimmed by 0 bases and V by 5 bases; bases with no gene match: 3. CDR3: CASSRGTSANTGELFF. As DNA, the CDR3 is TGTGCCAGCAGCAGAGGGACTAGCGCGAACACCGGGGAGCTGTTTTTT.

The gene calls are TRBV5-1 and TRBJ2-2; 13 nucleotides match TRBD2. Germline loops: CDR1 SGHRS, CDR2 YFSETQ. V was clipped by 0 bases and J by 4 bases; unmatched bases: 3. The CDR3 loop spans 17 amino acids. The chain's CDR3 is CASSLGLAGGGTGELFF. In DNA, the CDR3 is TGCGCCAGCAGCTTGGGACTAGCGGGAGGCGGCACCGGGGAGCTGTTTTTT.

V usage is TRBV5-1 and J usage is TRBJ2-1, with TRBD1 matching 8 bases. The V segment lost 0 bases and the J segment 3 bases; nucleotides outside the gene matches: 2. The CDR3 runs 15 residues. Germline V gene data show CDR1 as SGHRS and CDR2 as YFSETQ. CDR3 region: CASSLGGTGYNEQFF. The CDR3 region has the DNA TGCGCCAGCAGCTTGGGAGGGACAGGCTACAATGAGCAGTTCTTC.

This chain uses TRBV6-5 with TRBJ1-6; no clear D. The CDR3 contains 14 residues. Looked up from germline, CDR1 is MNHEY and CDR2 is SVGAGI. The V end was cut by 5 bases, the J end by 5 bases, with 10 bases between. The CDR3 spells CASSRRADNSPLHF. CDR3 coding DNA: TGTGCCAGCAGTCGGAGGGCGGATAATTCACCCCTCCACTTT.

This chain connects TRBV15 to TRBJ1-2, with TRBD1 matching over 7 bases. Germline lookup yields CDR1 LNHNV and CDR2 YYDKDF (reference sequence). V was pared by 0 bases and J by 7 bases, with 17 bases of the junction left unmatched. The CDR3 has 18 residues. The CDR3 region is CATSRDPEGARRLVGYTF. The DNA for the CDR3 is TGTGCCACCAGCAGAGATCCGGAGGGGGCCAGGCGGCTCGTTGGCTACACCTTC.

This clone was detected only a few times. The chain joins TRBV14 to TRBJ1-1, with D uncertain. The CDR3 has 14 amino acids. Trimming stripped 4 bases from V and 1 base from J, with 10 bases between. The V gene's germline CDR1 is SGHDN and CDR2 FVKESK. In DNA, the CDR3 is TGTGCCAGCAGCCCAAGGACCCCGAACACTGAAGCTTTCTTT. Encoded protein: CASSPRTPNTEAFF.

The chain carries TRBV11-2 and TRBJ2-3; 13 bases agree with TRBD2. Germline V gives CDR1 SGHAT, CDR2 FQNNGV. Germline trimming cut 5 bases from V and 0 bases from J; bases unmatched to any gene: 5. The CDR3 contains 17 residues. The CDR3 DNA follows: TGTGCCAGCAGCAGGACTAGCGGGAGCGCAAGCACAGATACGCAGTATTTT. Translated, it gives CASSRTSGSASTDTQYF.

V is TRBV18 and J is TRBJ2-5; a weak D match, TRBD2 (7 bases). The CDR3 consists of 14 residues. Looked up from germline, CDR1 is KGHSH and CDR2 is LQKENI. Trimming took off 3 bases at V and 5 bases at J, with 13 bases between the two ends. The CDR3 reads CASSPGGRRETQYF. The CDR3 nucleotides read TGTGCCAGCTCACCGGGGGGGCGACGGGAGACCCAGTACTTC.

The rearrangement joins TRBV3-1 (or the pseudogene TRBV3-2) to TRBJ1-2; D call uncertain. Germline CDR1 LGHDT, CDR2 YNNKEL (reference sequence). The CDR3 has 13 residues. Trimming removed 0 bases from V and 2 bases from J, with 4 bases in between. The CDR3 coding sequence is TGTGCCAGCAGCCAAGACACCAACTATGGCTACACCTTC. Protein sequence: CASSQDTNYGYTF.

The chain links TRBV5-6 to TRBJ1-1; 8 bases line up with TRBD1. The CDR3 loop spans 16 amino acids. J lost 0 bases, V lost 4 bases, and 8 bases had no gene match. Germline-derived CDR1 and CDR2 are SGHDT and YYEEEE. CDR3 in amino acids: CASSLLTGELNTEAFF. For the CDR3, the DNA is TGTGCCAGCAGCCTATTGACAGGGGAATTGAACACTGAAGCTTTCTTT.

The CDR3 protein is CASSPDGNTEAFF. The CDR3 DNA is TGTGCCAGCTCACCAGACGGGAACACTGAAGCTTTCTTT. The genes are TRBV18 and TRBJ1-1, with no clear D. The CDR3 is 13 amino acids. CDR1 is KGHSH and CDR2 is LQKENI in the germline V gene. The V end lost 2 bases, the J end lost 1 base, and 5 bases lay between the germline ends.

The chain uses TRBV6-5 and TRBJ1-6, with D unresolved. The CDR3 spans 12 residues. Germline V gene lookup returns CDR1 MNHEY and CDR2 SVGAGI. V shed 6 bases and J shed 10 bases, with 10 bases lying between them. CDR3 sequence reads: CASRTANSPLHF. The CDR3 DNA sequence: TGTGCCAGCAGGACGGCGAACTCACCCCTCCACTTT.

Written as DNA, the CDR3 is TGTGCCAGCAGTCTAAGCGGGACCTACAATGAGCAGTTCTTC. This translates into CASSLSGTYNEQFF. This chain joins TRBV6-2 or TRBV6-3 and TRBJ2-1; 7 nucleotides agree with TRBD2. Germline V lookup: CDR1 MNHEY, CDR2 SVGEGT. The trim removed 5 bases at V and 2 bases at J, leaving 3 bases unmatched. The CDR3 is 14 residues long.

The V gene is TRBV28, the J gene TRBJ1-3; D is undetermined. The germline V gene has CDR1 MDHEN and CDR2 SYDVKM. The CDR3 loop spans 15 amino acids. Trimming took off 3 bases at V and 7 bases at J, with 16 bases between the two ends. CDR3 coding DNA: TGTGCCAGCAGTTTCGGTCTTCCCTCTAGGAACACCATATATTTT. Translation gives CASSFGLPSRNTIYF.

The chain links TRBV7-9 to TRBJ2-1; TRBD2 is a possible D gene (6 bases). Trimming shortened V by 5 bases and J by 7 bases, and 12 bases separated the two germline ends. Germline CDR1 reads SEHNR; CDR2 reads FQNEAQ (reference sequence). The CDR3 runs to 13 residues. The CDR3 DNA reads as TGTGCCAGCAGCCGGAGGGAGTGGAATGAGCAGTTCTTC. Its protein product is CASSRREWNEQFF.

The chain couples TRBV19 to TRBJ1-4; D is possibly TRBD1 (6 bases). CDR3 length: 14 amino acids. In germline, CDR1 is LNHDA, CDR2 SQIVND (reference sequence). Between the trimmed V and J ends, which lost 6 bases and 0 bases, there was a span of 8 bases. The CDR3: CASSHRATNEKLFF. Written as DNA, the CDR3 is TGTGCCAGTAGCCACAGGGCAACTAATGAAAAACTGTTTTTT. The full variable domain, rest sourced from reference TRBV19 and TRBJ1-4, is DGGITQSPKYLFRKEGQNVTLSCEQNLNHDAMYWYRQDPGQGLRLIYYSQIVNDFQKGDIAEGYSVSREKKESFPLTVTSAQKNPTAFYLCASSHRATNEKLFFGSGTQLSVL.

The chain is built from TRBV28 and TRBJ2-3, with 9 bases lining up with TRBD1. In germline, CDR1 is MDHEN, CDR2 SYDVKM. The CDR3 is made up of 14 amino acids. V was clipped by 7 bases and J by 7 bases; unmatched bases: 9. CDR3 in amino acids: CASTGDRVGNTQYF. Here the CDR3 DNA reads TGTGCCAGCACAGGGGACAGGGTCGGAAATACGCAGTATTTT.

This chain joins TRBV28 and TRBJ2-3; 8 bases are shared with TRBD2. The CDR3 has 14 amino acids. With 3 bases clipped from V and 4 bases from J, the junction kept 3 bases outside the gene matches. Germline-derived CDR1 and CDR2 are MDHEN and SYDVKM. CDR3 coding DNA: TGTGCCAGCAGTTTTGGCGGGAGGTCAGATACGCAGTATTTT. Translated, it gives CASSFGGRSDTQYF.

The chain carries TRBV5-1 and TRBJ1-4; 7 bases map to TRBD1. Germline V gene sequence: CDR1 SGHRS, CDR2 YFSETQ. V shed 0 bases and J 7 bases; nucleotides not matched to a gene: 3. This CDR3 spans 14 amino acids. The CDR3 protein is CASSLAGGTEKLFF. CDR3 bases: TGCGCCAGCAGCTTGGCAGGGGGTACTGAAAAACTGTTTTTT.

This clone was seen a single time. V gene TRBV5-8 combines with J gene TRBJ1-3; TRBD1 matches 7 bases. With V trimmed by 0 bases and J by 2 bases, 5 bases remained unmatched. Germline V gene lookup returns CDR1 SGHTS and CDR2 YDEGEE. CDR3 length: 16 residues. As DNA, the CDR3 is TGTGCCAGCAGCTTGGACAGGGGCCCACCTGGAAACACCATATATTTT. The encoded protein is CASSLDRGPPGNTIYF.

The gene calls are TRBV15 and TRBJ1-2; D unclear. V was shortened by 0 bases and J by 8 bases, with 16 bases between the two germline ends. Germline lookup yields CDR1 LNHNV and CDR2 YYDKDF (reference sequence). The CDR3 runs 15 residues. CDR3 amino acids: CATSRDNRAALGYTF. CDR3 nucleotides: TGTGCCACCAGCAGAGATAACCGGGCCGCGCTGGGCTACACCTTC.

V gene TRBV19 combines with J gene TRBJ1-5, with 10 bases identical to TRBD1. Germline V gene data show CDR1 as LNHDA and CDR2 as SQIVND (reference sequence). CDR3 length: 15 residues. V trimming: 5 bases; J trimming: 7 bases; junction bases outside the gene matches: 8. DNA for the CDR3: TGTGCCAGTAGTCCAGGGACAGGGGAACGGCAGCCCCAGCATTTT. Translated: CASSPGTGERQPQHF.